Presented here are 25 T cell receptor beta chains from one specimen sequenced in a study of blood T cell repertoires in COVID-19. Sequencing used immunoSEQ multiplex PCR; TCRdb keeps in-frame clones, though not all of them. The profile covers 130,000 to 150,000 clones, with around nine tenths appearing a single time and 2.3% taken by the ten largest. Sequenced sample: peripheral blood. The origin of the receptors is a human donor in a cohort sampled during active COVID-19.

The chain recombines TRBV5-8 with TRBJ1-1; tentatively, D is TRBD1 (6 bases). V was trimmed by 1 base and J by 4 bases, leaving 8 bases between them. The CDR3 has 13 residues. The germline CDR1 and CDR2 sequences are SGHTS and YDEGEE. The DNA of the CDR3 is TGTGCCAGCAGCTTGACAGGGATCACTGAAGCTTTCTTT. Its translation: CASSLTGITEAFF.

This rearrangement joins TRBV18 to TRBJ2-7; 12 nucleotides align to TRBD2. This CDR3 has 15 amino acids. CDR1 KGHSH and CDR2 LQKENI come from the germline V gene. Unmatched junction bases numbered 3, after V lost 0 bases and J lost 6 bases. CDR3 DNA: TGTGCCAGCTCACCACCGTCTAGCGGGAGGGGCGAGCAGTACTTC. The encoded protein is CASSPPSSGRGEQYF.

This chain connects TRBV7-3 to TRBJ1-2; possible D gene TRBD1, 5 bases. V was shortened by 5 bases and J by 7 bases, with 17 bases between the two germline ends. Germline-derived CDR1 and CDR2 are SGHTA and FQGTGA. The CDR3 totals 14 residues. The CDR3 protein is CASSPLGGEGGYTF. CDR3 DNA sequence: TGTGCCAGCAGCCCCCTTGGGGGGGAGGGTGGCTACACCTTC. The whole variable domain, remainder taken from reference TRBV7-3 and TRBJ1-2, is GAGVSQTPSNKVTEKGKYVELRCDPISGHTALYWYRQSLGQGPEFLIYFQGTGAADDSGLPNDRFFAVRPEGSVSTLKIQRTERGDSAVYLCASSPLGGEGGYTFGSGTRLTVV.

This chain joins TRBV7-9 and TRBJ2-1, with D possibly being TRBD2 (6 bases). Germline V CDR1 and CDR2: SEHNR, FQNEAQ (reference sequence). V lost 4 bases and J 6 bases, leaving 7 bases between the germline ends. There are 12 residues in the CDR3. The CDR3 region is CASSSGGNEQFF. CDR3 DNA: TGTGCCAGCAGCTCCGGGGGCAATGAGCAGTTCTTC.

The chain uses TRBV5-1 and TRBJ1-3; 9 bases are a match to TRBD1. This CDR3 spans 15 amino acids. Germline V gives CDR1 SGHRS, CDR2 YFSETQ. V was clipped by 2 bases and J by 6 bases; unmatched bases: 6. In DNA, the CDR3 is TGCGCCAGCAGCTTACCGTCACAGGGGGCAAACACCATATATTTT. It translates to CASSLPSQGANTIYF.

V is TRBV6-6 and J is TRBJ1-5; D is possibly TRBD1 (6 bases). The CDR3 sequence is 16 residues long. The V gene lost 6 bases and the J gene lost 3 bases, with 18 bases spanning the gap. Germline CDR1 and CDR2: MNHNY and SVGAGI (reference sequence). In nucleotides, the CDR3 is TGTGCCAGCAGGCCCTCCCGTGGGGGGGCCAATCAGCCCCAGCATTTT. Its protein is CASRPSRGGANQPQHF.

The gene calls are TRBV6-4 and TRBJ2-1; 12 nucleotides match TRBD1. The CDR3 sequence is 15 residues long. V lost 7 bases, J lost 7 bases, and 8 bases stayed unmatched. Per germline, CDR1 MRHNA and CDR2 SNTAGT. CDR3 nucleotides: TGTGCCAGCAAACCCGGGACAGGGGGCAGGAATGAGCAGTTCTTC. Amino acids: CASKPGTGGRNEQFF.

The rearrangement uses TRBV10-3 and TRBJ2-7; TRBD1 matches at 8 bases. Trimming cost V 2 bases and J 3 bases; bases outside gene matches: 6. The CDR3 extends over 15 amino acids. Per the germline V gene, CDR1 is ENHRY and CDR2 is SYGVKD. The CDR3 loop reads CAISETGQAFYEQYF. CDR3 nucleotides: TGTGCCATCAGTGAGACGGGACAGGCATTCTACGAGCAGTACTTC.

The chain links TRBV6-5 to TRBJ2-7; 8 bases fit TRBD1. CDR1 is MNHEY and CDR2 is SVGAGI in the germline V gene. Trimming took 6 bases from V and 2 from J; bases not matched to a gene: 3. The CDR3 spans 13 residues. The CDR3 sequence is CASRAQGAYEQYF. CDR3 nucleotides: TGTGCCAGCAGGGCACAGGGGGCCTACGAGCAGTACTTC.

The sample holds one count of this clone. This CDR3 reads CASSVGARAGGPYNEQFF. The CDR3 nucleotides are TGTGCCAGCAGCGTAGGAGCCCGCGCGGGGGGCCCCTACAATGAGCAGTTCTTC. The chain uses TRBV9 and TRBJ2-1; 8 bases line up with TRBD2. This CDR3 contains 18 residues. In germline, CDR1 is SGDLS, CDR2 YYNGEE. V lost 0 bases to trimming and J lost 2 bases; unmatched junction nucleotides: 10.

This clone was detected only a few times. This sequence joins TRBV6-6 and TRBJ1-6; the D gene is possibly TRBD1 (6 bases). The germline CDR1 and CDR2 sequences are MNHNY and SVGAGI (reference sequence). The V end was cut by 7 bases, the J end by 5 bases, with 12 bases between. The CDR3 spans 14 residues. The CDR3 is CASTRQVNNSPLHF. The CDR3 DNA sequence: TGTGCCAGCACCCGACAGGTGAATAATTCACCCCTCCACTTT.

The chain joins TRBV15 to TRBJ2-5, with TRBD2 matching over 7 bases. CDR3 length: 14 amino acids. Germline assignment: CDR1 LNHNV and CDR2 YYDKDF (reference sequence). Trimming cost V 5 bases and J 2 bases; bases outside gene matches: 5. CDR3 nucleotide sequence: TGTGCCACCAGCCCTAGCGGAATTCAAGAGACCCAGTACTTC. Translated, it gives CATSPSGIQETQYF.

Comments on this clone: Other DNA sequences in the sample encode the same CDR3. The chain recombines TRBV6-5 with TRBJ1-5, with 11 nucleotides matching TRBD1. This CDR3 region has 15 residues. Germline CDR1 reads MNHEY; CDR2 reads SVGAGI. The J segment lost 4 bases and the V segment lost 5 bases, leaving 4 bases of the junction unmatched. CDR3 in amino acids: CASSRDRGGNQPQHF. Here the CDR3 DNA reads TGTGCCAGCAGTCGGGACAGGGGGGGGAATCAGCCCCAGCATTTT.

The genes are TRBV4-2 and TRBJ1-2; TRBD1 aligns across 10 bases. The junction had 9 bases not matched to a gene; V was cut back by 0 bases and J by 5 bases. The CDR3 has 17 amino acids. Germline V lookup: CDR1 LGHNA, CDR2 YNFKEQ. This CDR3 reads CASSQERTGGNRYGYTF. The DNA for the CDR3 is TGTGCCAGCAGCCAAGAAAGGACAGGGGGGAACCGATATGGCTACACCTTC.

The genes are TRBV7-9 and TRBJ2-1, with 8 bases fitting TRBD1. This CDR3 region has 14 residues. After removal of 3 bases from V and 5 bases from J, the junction contained 3 bases not matched to a gene. Germline V lookup: CDR1 SEHNR, CDR2 FQNEAQ (reference sequence). The CDR3 spells CASSLWTGNNEQFF. The CDR3 DNA reads TGTGCCAGCAGCTTGTGGACAGGGAACAATGAGCAGTTCTTC.

This chain's CDR3 is CASSGGGAAGQNNEQFF. In nucleotides, the CDR3 is TGCGCCAGCAGCGGGGGGGGCGCCGCTGGCCAAAACAATGAGCAGTTCTTC. The V call is TRBV5-1, the J call TRBJ2-1; D possibly corresponds to TRBD2 (7 bases). The CDR3 has 17 amino acids. Per germline, CDR1 SGHRS and CDR2 YFSETQ. Between the trimmed V and J ends, which lost 4 bases and 5 bases, there was a span of 22 bases.

This clone was found a few times. This chain connects TRBV19 to TRBJ1-5; D gene ambiguous. V gave up 3 bases and J gave up 3 bases, with 15 bases separating them. Germline CDR1 reads LNHDA; CDR2 reads SQIVND (reference sequence). The CDR3 extends over 16 amino acids. The CDR3 DNA reads as TGTGCCAGTAGTATCCTCCCCCAAGTGGCCAATCAGCCCCAGCATTTT. It yields the protein CASSILPQVANQPQHF.

V gene TRBV4-3 combines with J gene TRBJ1-6; 9 nucleotides align to TRBD1. CDR1 and CDR2 (germline): LGHNA, YSLEER. The length of the CDR3 is 17 residues. V trimming: 1 base; J trimming: 7 bases; junction bases outside the gene matches: 8. CDR3 protein: CASSQVSGTGINSPLHF. Written as DNA, the CDR3 is TGCGCCAGCAGCCAAGTGTCGGGGACAGGGATAAATTCACCCCTCCACTTT.

This chain connects TRBV7-2 to TRBJ2-7, with D possibly TRBD2 on 5 matching bases. Per germline, CDR1 SGHTA and CDR2 FQGNSA. The CDR3 is 14 residues long. V lost 1 base and J 2 bases, leaving 9 bases between the germline ends. CDR3 amino acids: CASSLVSAAYEQYF. The CDR3 DNA sequence: TGTGCCAGCAGCTTAGTGTCAGCGGCCTACGAGCAGTACTTC.

This chain uses TRBV3-1 (or the pseudogene TRBV3-2) with TRBJ2-1; 8 bases agree with TRBD2. Per the germline V gene, CDR1 is LGHDT and CDR2 is YNNKEL (reference sequence). Trimming cost V 1 base and J 3 bases; bases outside gene matches: 5. CDR3 length: 16 amino acids. CDR3 DNA: TGTGCCAGCAGCCAAGGGAAGCGGGAGCACTACAATGAGCAGTTCTTC. Translated, it gives CASSQGKREHYNEQFF.

This chain links TRBV5-1 with TRBJ1-5; 10 nucleotides agree with TRBD1. Germline V gene lookup returns CDR1 SGHRS and CDR2 YFSETQ. Trimming cost V 4 bases and J 4 bases; bases outside gene matches: 2. The CDR3 contains 14 residues. CDR3 coding DNA: TGCGCCAGCAGCGAGGGACAGGGGAATCAGCCCCAGCATTTT. Translating it yields CASSEGQGNQPQHF. The full variable domain, rest sourced from reference TRBV5-1 and TRBJ1-5, is KAGVTQTPRYLIKTRGQQVTLSCSPISGHRSVSWYQQTPGQGLQFLFEYFSETQRNKGNFPGRFSGRQFSNSRSEMNVSTLELGDSALYLCASSEGQGNQPQHFGDGTRLSIL.

The chain uses TRBV11-2 and TRBJ1-6; maybe TRBD1 (6 bases). V was clipped by 1 base and J by 14 bases, with 15 bases between them. Germline V CDR1 and CDR2: SGHAT, FQNNGV. The CDR3 loop spans 14 amino acids. In nucleotides, the CDR3 is TGTGCCAGCAGCTTAGGGACAGCCGCTCCATCCCTCCACTTT. Encoded protein: CASSLGTAAPSLHF.

V gene TRBV19 combines with J gene TRBJ1-2, with 7 bases fitting TRBD1. The J segment lost 0 bases and the V segment lost 5 bases, leaving 6 bases of the junction unmatched. CDR3 size: 15 residues. The germline V gene has CDR1 LNHDA and CDR2 SQIVND (reference sequence). The CDR3 region has the DNA TGTGCCAGTAGTGCCGACAGGGTTCCTAACTATGGCTACACCTTC. This gives the protein CASSADRVPNYGYTF.

As to this clone: The CDR3 carries no conserved terminal phenylalanine or tryptophan, so it likely arises from a read error. The DNA is left out, because the CDR3 cannot be placed on it with certainty; the CDR3 is given as TCRdb lists it. The chain employs TRBV20-1 and TRBJ1-1; whether TRBD1, the table's D call, matches the DNA was not checked. Germline CDR1 DFQATT, CDR2 SNEGSKA (reference sequence). The CDR3 is 11 amino acids in total, end residues counted. The chain's CDR3 is CSARGTPTPSP.

The chain employs TRBV7-2 and TRBJ2-7; a weak D match, TRBD2 (6 bases). Per the germline V gene, CDR1 is SGHTA and CDR2 is FQGNSA. Trimming took off 2 bases at V and 3 bases at J, with 14 bases between the two ends. The CDR3 loop spans 15 amino acids. CDR3 bases: TGTGCCAGCAGCTTAAGGACTAATCTAGACTACGAGCAGTACTTC. Translated, it gives CASSLRTNLDYEQYF. The full variable domain, in which reference TRBV7-2 and TRBJ2-7 provide the parts outside the CDR3, is GAGVSQSPSNKVTEKGKDVELRCDPISGHTALYWYRQSLGQGLEFLIYFQGNSAPDKSGLPSDRFSAERTGGSVSTLTIQRTQQEDSAVYLCASSLRTNLDYEQYFGPGTRLTVT.